This T cell receptor (beta chain) was recorded in a study of PD-L1 blockade in urothelial cancer. Study conclusions and caveats: In blood at 3 weeks, tumor-associated clones expanded more among patients with durable benefit.

In regard to this clone: Its specificity is not known.

The protocol was immunoSEQ multiplex PCR, while the TCRdb copy is restricted to in-frame clones and leaves out a portion. The sample holds tens of thousands of clones, about 87% seen once. Time point described: pretreatment peripheral blood. The sequencing here drew on PBMCs, taken around atezolizumab (anti-PD-L1) treatment. This sequence originates from a man between 60 and 75 years old with urothelial cancer.

The CDR3 sequence is CASSVWGQGNQPQHF. DNA for the CDR3: TGTGCCAGCAGTGTTTGGGGACAGGGCAATCAGCCCCAGCATTTT. V and J are TRBV2 and TRBJ1-5; 8 positions match TRBD1. CDR3 size: 15 residues. Germline V gives CDR1 SNHLY, CDR2 FYNNEI. J lost 2 bases, V lost 4 bases, and 4 bases had no gene match.